This T cell receptor (beta chain) was sequenced for a study of T cell responses to AZD1222 COVID-19 vaccine. Germline V gene sequence: CDR1 SGHAT, CDR2 FQNNGV. The CDR3 consists of 14 residues. The V end was cut by 1 base, the J end by 4 bases, with 10 bases between. Produced via immunoSEQ multiplex PCR; TCRdb's table is partial and in-frame only. The table includes 90,000 to 120,000 clones, about 86% detected once. The chain is built from TRBV11-2 and TRBJ2-5, with D possibly being TRBD1 (6 bases). The TCR comes from an adult in good health. Sequencing was performed on peripheral blood, taken on day 0 of AZD1222 vaccination. CDR3 residues: CASSLGQVRETQYF. DNA for the CDR3: TGTGCCAGCAGCTTAGGACAGGTCCGAGAGACCCAGTACTTC.